This T cell receptor beta chain comes out of a study of technical replicates of blood from a few donors. Generated by immunoSEQ multiplex PCR, the TCRdb table keeps only in-frame clones and is missing some. This table has tens of thousands of clones, about 96% appearing once. The clonotype originates from a human donor in good health. Sequences were obtained from T cells isolated from PBMCs.

In DNA form, the CDR3 reads TGTGCCAGCAGCCTCACAGGGGCCACAAACTATGGCTACACCTTC. It codes for CASSLTGATNYGYTF. This rearrangement joins TRBV4-2 to TRBJ1-2; 7 bases are a match to TRBD1. Losses at the gene ends were 4 bases for V and 2 bases for J; bases not matched to a gene: 7. Germline assignment: CDR1 LGHNA and CDR2 YNFKEQ. The CDR3 covers 15 residues.